This T cell receptor beta chain comes out of a study of regulatory T cells in long-lasting Graves disease. Time point noted: newly diagnosed GD, antithyroid drugs for less than 3 months. PBMC RNA was the source of the TCR library. The CDR3 consists of 14 residues. V lost 4 bases, J lost 4 bases, and 13 bases lay in between. Per the germline V gene, CDR1 is MDHEN and CDR2 is SYDVKM. Of note for this clonotype: This may be a read error: a much more frequent sequence differs by one nucleotide.

Building of the TCR beta libraries involved iRepertoire HTBI primers and Arm-PCR of CDR3 regions. Via MiXCR, TCRdb re-called the multiplex PCR reads, giving one row per CDR3 protein. Here the sample spans just over 600,000 distinct CDR3 sequences, roughly 16% being singletons. The same data also contributed to another study, on T cells in Graves' hyperthyroidism and ophthalmopathy. That paper states: Blood held most thyroid clonotypes expanded above 0.001 frequency.

The sequence was collected from a woman aged 25-40 years with Graves disease. Sample: peripheral blood mononuclear cells (PBMCs), taken at new diagnosis, from a patient treated with antithyroid drugs. The chain combines TRBV28 with TRBJ1-2; the D is unclear. The CDR3 loop reads CASSYKARGYGYTF. CDR3 nucleotides: TGTGCCAGCAGTTATAAAGCCCGGGGCTATGGCTACACCTTC.